This TCR beta chain derives from a study of blood T cells in healthy people across ages. General study findings and limits: Roughly linear declines in TCR beta diversity per million T cells occurred with age.

In germline, CDR1 is SQVTM, CDR2 ANQGSEA. The CDR3 spans 12 residues. Concerning this clonotype: What it binds is not known. The junction does not match germline at one end; this may be a read error.

Together with a sample-barcoded 5' primer, a J-beta primer mix was included in a second PCR lasting about 7 to 11 cycles. Each sample provided no less than 2.5 million CDR3-containing paired-end reads. TCRdb processed the 5' RACE reads anew with MiXCR; each CDR3 protein has one entry. The sample includes about 1,500,000 distinct CDR3 sequences, roughly 27% seen only once; the top ten take roughly 8.2%. PBMCs numbering at least 6 million were isolated per sample. V and J are TRBV29-1 and TRBJ2-5; no reliable D call. The specimen sequenced was blood. The source of this sequence is a woman aged 25 to 39 in good health. As DNA, the CDR3 is TGCAACGTTGGCCACGGTAAAGAGACCCAGTACTTC. This encodes CNVGHGKETQYF.